Listed below are T cell receptor beta chains from one sample, sequenced in a study of T cell repertoires in cytomegalovirus infection. For these TCRs, the target antigens are not known. Via MiXCR, TCRdb re-called the reads, giving one row per CDR3 protein. The sample carries around 110,000 distinct CDR3 sequences, roughly a tenth recorded once. Material for sequencing was PBMCs, sequenced either directly or after in vitro stimulation (not recorded which). The receptors were gathered from a human donor in good health (CMV status not recorded). Some clones in this sample may be carry-over from other donors' samples. Each CDR3 is given with its conserved first and last residue. D genes are given only for firm matches. Size values are once, few and many counts, or a class for expanded clones, and some rows have none.

>many|TRBJ1-1|TRBV7-8|13|.
TGTGCCAGCAGCTACAGGGTGAACACTGAAGCTTTCTTT
CASSYRVNTEAFF
>.|TRBJ1-1|TRBV25-1|13|.
TGTGCCAGCAGTGAAGGCGGGAACACTGAAGCTTTCTTT
CASSEGGNTEAFF
>few|TRBJ1-5|TRBV6-2/TRBV6-3|11|.
TGTGCCAGCAGGGGATTCGTGGCCCAGCATTTT
CASRGFVAQHF
>once|TRBJ2-1|TRBV12-3/TRBV12-4|15|TRBD2
TGTGCCAGCAGCCGTTCGGGACTAGAAATGAATGAGCAGTTCTTC
CASSRSGLEMNEQFF
>few|TRBJ2-5|TRBV27|16|TRBD2
TGTGCCAGCAGAGAGGGACTAGCGGGACTCCAAGAGACCCAGTACTTC
CASREGLAGLQETQYF
>many|TRBJ2-5|TRBV7-2|16|.
TGTGCCAGCAGTCAAGGGGGTGCGGGAGTAGGAGAGACCCAGTACTTC
CASSQGGAGVGETQYF
>few|TRBJ2-3|TRBV10-3|16|TRBD2
TGTGCCATCAGTGATATGACTAGCGGGAGAGCAGATACGCAGTATTTT
CAISDMTSGRADTQYF
>many|TRBJ1-5|TRBV19|13|.
TGTGCCAGTAGTATGCGAAGACGTGAGCCCCAGCATTTT
CASSMRRREPQHF
>many|TRBJ2-6|TRBV11-2|16|.
TGTGCCAGCAGCTTAGATGGGGCGGGAGGGGCCAACGTCCTGACTTTC
CASSLDGAGGANVLTF
>.|TRBJ2-1|TRBV13|16|TRBD2
TGTGCCAGCAGCTTAAAAAAGCGGGAGGTTTACAATGAGCAGTTCTTC
CASSLKKREVYNEQFF
>many|TRBJ2-7|TRBV2|15|.
TGTGCCAGCACTGAAGGCCCCTTTAGCGGTCACGAGCAGTACTTC
CASTEGPFSGHEQYF
>many|TRBJ2-6|TRBV6-2/TRBV6-3|15|.
TGTGCCAGCAGCCCGCTCCTCTCTGGGGCCAACGTCCTGACTTTC
CASSPLLSGANVLTF
>few|TRBJ2-3|TRBV7-2|16|.
TGTGCCAGCAGCTTAGGGGGCCCCAACACCCATAATACGCAGTATTTT
CASSLGGPNTHNTQYF
>medium-sized|TRBJ2-3|TRBV7-6|16|TRBD2
TGTGCCAGCAGCTCCTCGGGACTAGCGGGCACAGATACGCAGTATTTT
CASSSSGLAGTDTQYF
>few|TRBJ2-3|TRBV11-1|16|TRBD2
TGTGCCAGCAGCCCGGCCGGGCTAGCGGGTATAACTACGCAGTATTTT
CASSPAGLAGITTQYF
>many|TRBJ1-3|TRBV7-6|17|.
TGTGCCAGCAGCTTAGAGGGGGGAGTTGACAAAGGAAACACCATATATTTT
CASSLEGGVDKGNTIYF
>many|TRBJ1-1|TRBV29-1|13|.
TGCAGCGTTATGGGACGGTTGAACACTGAAGCTTTCTTT
CSVMGRLNTEAFF
>.|TRBJ2-3|TRBV11-3|12|.
TGTGCCAGCAGCTTCAGGGAAGATACGCAGTATTTT
CASSFREDTQYF
>few|TRBJ2-5|TRBV11-3|16|TRBD2
TGTGCCAGCAGCTCGGGGACTAGCGGGAGCATGGAGACCCAGTACTTC
CASSSGTSGSMETQYF
>many|TRBJ1-1|TRBV7-2|14|.
TGTGCCAGCAGCTTATATCGAGGGGAGACTGAAGCTTTCTTT
CASSLYRGETEAFF
>many|TRBJ1-4|TRBV7-6|15|.
TGTGCCAGCAGCTCGAGAGCAGGGGATAATGAAAAACTGTTTTTT
CASSSRAGDNEKLFF
>many|TRBJ1-3|TRBV11-2|15|.
TGTGCCAGCAGCTTAGTCCCGAGCTCTGGAAACACCATATATTTT
CASSLVPSSGNTIYF